This T cell receptor (beta chain) is drawn from a study of cytomegalovirus exposure and HLA in healthy donors. Study outcomes and limitations: Diagnosis of cytomegalovirus status made by the classifier reportedly showed high specificity and sensitivity.

As regards this clone: Antigen specificity is unknown.

The CDR3 covers 16 residues. Data came from immunoSEQ multiplex PCR; TCRdb stores just in-frame clones and leaves some out. This sample has about 54,000 clones, with roughly nine tenths found just once. The V call is TRBV21-1, the J call TRBJ2-7; TRBD2 reflects the table's D call only, with no check against the DNA. TRBV21-1 is a pseudogene locus. Sequenced material: PBMCs. This clonotype was obtained from a woman younger than 35 in good health and CMV-seropositive. Here the CDR3 reads CASSNVAGRAISEQYF. The CDR3 DNA reads as TGTGCCAGCAGCAATGTTGCGGGACGGGCGATATCCGAGCAGTACTTC.